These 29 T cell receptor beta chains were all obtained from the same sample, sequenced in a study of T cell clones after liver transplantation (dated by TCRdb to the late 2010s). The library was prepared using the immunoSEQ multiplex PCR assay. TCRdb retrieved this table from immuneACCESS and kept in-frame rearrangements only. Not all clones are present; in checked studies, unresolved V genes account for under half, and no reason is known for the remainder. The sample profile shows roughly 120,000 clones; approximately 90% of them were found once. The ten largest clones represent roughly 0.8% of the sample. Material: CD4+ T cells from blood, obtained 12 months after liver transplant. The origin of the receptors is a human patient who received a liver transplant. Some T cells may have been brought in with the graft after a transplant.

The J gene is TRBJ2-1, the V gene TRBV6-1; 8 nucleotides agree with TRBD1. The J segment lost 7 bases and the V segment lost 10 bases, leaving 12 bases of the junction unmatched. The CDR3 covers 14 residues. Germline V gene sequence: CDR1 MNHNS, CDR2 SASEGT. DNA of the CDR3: TGTGCCATCCAAAACGGACAGGGCTGGAATGAGCAGTTCTTC. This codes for CAIQNGQGWNEQFF.

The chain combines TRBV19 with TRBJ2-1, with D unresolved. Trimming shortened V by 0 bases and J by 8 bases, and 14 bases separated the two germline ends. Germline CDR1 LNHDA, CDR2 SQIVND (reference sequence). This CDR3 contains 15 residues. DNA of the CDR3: TGTGCCAGTAGTATAGATCTTGGAAGGTATGATGAGCAGTTCTTC. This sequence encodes CASSIDLGRYDEQFF.

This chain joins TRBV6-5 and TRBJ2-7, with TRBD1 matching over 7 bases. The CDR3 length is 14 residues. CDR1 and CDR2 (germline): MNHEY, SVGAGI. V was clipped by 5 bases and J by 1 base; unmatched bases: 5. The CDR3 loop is CASSRGDSSYEQYF. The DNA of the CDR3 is TGTGCCAGCAGTCGAGGGGACAGTTCCTACGAGCAGTACTTC.

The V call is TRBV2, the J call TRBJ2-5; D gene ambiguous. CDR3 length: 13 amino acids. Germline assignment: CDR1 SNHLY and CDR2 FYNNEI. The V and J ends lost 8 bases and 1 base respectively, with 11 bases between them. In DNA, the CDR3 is TGTGCCAGCCGGAAGATTATCCAAGAGACCCAGTACTTC. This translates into CASRKIIQETQYF.

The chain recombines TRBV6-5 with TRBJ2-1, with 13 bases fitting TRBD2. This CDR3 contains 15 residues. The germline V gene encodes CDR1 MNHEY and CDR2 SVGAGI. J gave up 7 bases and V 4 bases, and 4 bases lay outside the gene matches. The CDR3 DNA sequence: TGTGCCAGCAGTTCAGGACTAGCGGGAGTGAATGAGCAGTTCTTC. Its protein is CASSSGLAGVNEQFF.

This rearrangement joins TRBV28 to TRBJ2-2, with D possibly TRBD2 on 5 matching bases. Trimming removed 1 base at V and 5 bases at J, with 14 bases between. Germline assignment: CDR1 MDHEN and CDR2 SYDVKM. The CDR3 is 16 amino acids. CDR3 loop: CASSLLKGTRTGELFF. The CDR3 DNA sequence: TGTGCCAGCAGTTTATTGAAGGGTACTAGAACCGGGGAGCTGTTTTTT.

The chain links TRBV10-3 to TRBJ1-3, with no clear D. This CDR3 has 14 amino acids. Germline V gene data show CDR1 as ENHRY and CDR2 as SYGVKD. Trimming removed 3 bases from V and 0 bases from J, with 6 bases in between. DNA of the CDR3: TGTGCCATCAGTGAAATAAGCTCTGGAAACACCATATATTTT. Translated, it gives CAISEISSGNTIYF.

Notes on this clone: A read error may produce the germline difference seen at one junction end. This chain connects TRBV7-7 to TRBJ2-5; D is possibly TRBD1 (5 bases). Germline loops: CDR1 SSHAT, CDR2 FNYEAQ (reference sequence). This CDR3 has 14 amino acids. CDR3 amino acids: CASSSGLFRETQYF. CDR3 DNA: TGTGCTAGCAGCTCAGGGTTGTTTCGAGAGACCCAGTACTTC.

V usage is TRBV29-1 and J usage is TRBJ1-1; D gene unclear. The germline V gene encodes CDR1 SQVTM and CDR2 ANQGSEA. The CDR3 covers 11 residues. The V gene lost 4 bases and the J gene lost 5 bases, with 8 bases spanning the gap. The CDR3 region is CSVALSTEAFF. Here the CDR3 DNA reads TGCAGCGTTGCCCTATCGACTGAAGCTTTCTTT. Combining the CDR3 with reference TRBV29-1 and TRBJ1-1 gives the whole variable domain SAVISQKPSRDICQRGTSLTIQCQVDSQVTMMFWYRQQPGQSLTLIATANQGSEATYESGFVIDKFPISRPNLTFSTLTVSNMSPEDSSIYLCSVALSTEAFFGQGTRLTVV.

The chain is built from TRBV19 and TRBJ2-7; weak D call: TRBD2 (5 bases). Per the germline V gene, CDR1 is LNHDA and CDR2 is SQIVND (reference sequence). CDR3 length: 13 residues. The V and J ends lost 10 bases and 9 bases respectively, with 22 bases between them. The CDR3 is CATPETRLRGQYF. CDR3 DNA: TGTGCCACCCCCGAGACAAGGCTACGGGGGCAGTACTTC.

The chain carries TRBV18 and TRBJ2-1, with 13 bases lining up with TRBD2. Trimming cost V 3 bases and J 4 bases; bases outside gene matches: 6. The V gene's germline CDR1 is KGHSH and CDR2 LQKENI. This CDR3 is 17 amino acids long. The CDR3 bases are TGTGCCAGCTCACCCGCCCAGGGACTAGCGGGGTACAATGAGCAGTTCTTC. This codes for CASSPAQGLAGYNEQFF.

CDR3 DNA sequence: TGTGCCAGCAGACGTCCAGGACCTGGGGCCAACGTCCTGACTTTC. Protein product: CASRRPGPGANVLTF. The V call is TRBV28, the J call TRBJ2-6; the D is unclear. Per germline, CDR1 MDHEN and CDR2 SYDVKM. The CDR3 contains 15 residues. V shed 6 bases and J shed 2 bases, with 11 bases lying between them.

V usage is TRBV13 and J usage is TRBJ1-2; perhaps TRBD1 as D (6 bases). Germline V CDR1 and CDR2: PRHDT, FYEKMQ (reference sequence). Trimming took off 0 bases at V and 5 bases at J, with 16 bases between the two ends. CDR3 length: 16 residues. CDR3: CASSLGGQGGGYGYTF. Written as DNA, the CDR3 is TGTGCCAGCAGCTTAGGTGGCCAGGGAGGGGGTTATGGCTACACCTTC.

The CDR3 reads CASSMGQISYEQYF. The DNA for the CDR3 is TGTGCCAGCAGCATGGGACAGATATCCTACGAGCAGTACTTC. J is TRBJ2-7 and V is TRBV7-8; 7 positions agree with TRBD1. The CDR3 extends over 14 amino acids. The trim removed 5 bases at V and 1 base at J, leaving 5 bases unmatched. Per the germline V gene, CDR1 is SGHVS and CDR2 is FQNEAQ.

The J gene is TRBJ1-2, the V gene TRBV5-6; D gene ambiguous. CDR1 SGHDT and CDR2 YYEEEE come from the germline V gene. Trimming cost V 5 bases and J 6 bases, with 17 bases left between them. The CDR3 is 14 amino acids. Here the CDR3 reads CASSPNPLMDGYTF. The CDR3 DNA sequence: TGTGCCAGCAGTCCGAATCCGCTGATGGATGGCTACACCTTC.

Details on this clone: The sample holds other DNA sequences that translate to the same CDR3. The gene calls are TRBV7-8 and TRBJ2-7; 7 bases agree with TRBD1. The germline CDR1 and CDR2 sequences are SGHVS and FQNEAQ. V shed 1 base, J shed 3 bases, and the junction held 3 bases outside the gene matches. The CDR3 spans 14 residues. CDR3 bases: TGTGCCAGCAGCTTAGGACAGGGAGTCTACGAGCAGTACTTC. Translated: CASSLGQGVYEQYF.

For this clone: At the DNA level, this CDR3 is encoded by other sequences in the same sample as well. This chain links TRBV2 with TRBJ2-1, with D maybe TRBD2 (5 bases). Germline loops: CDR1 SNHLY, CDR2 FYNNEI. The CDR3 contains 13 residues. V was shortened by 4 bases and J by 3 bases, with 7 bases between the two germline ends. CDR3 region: CASSGELYNEQFF. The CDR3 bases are TGTGCCAGCAGTGGGGAGCTCTACAATGAGCAGTTCTTC.

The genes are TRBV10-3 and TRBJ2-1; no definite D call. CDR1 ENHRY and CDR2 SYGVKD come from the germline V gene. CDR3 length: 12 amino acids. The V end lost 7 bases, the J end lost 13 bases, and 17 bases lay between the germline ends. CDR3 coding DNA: TGTGCCATCACCAGAATACGGAATCCCCAGTTCTTC. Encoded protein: CAITRIRNPQFF.

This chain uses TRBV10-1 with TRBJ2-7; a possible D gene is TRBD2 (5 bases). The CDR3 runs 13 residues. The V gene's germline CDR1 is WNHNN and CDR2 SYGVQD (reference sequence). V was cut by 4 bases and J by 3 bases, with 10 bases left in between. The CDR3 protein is CASSAGGSYEQYF. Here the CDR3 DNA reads TGCGCCAGCAGTGCAGGTGGGAGCTACGAGCAGTACTTC.

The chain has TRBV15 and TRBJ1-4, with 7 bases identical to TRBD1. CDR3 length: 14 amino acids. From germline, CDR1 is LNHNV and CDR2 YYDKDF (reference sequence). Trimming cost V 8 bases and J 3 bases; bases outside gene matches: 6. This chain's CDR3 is CATRQGGSNEKLFF. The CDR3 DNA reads TGTGCCACCCGACAGGGCGGATCTAATGAAAAACTGTTTTTT. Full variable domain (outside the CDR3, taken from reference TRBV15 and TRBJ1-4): DAMVIQNPRYQVTQFGKPVTLSCSQTLNHNVMYWYQQKSSQAPKLLFHYYDKDFNNEADTPDNFQSRRPNTSFCFLDIRSPGLGDTAMYLCATRQGGSNEKLFFGSGTQLSVL.

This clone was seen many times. The CDR3 nucleotides are TGCGCCAGCAGCCCCCTGACTAGCAACAATGAGCAGTTCTTC. Its protein is CASSPLTSNNEQFF. The chain is built from TRBV4-1 and TRBJ2-1; 7 nucleotides agree with TRBD2. V was pared by 4 bases and J by 5 bases, with 5 bases of the junction left unmatched. The CDR3 contains 14 residues. Germline V lookup: CDR1 MGHRA, CDR2 YSYEKL.

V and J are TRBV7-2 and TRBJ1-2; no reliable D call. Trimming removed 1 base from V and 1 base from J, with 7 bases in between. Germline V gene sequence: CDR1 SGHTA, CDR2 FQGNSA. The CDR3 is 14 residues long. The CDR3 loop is CASSLDNLNYGYTF. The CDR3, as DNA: TGTGCCAGCAGCTTAGACAACCTTAACTATGGCTACACCTTC.

This CDR3 is CASSQLLAGPYEQYF. The DNA of the CDR3 is TGCGCCAGCAGCCAGCTGTTAGCGGGTCCCTACGAGCAGTACTTC. The chain has TRBV4-3 and TRBJ2-7; TRBD2 aligns across 7 bases. V lost 3 bases to trimming and J lost 2 bases; unmatched junction nucleotides: 7. Germline CDR1 reads LGHNA; CDR2 reads YSLEER. This CDR3 has 15 amino acids.

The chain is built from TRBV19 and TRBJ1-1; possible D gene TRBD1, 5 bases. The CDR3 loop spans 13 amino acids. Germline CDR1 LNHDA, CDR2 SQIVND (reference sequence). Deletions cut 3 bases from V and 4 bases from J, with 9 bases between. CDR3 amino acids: CASSIGGGTEAFF. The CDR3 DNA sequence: TGTGCCAGTAGTATCGGGGGAGGCACTGAAGCTTTCTTT.

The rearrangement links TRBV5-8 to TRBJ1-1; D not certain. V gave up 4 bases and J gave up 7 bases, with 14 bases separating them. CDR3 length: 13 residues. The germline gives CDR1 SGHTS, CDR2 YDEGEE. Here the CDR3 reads CASSPSIRNEAFF. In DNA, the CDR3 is TGTGCCAGCAGCCCGAGTATAAGGAATGAAGCTTTCTTT.

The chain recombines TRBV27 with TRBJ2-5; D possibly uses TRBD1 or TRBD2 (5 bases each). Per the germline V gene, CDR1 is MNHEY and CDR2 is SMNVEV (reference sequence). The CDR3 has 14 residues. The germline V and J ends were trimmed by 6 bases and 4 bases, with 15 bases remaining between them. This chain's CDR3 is CASSQTGTRETQYF. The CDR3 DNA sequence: TGTGCCAGCAGCCAGACCGGGACCCGAGAGACCCAGTACTTC.

CDR3 DNA sequence: TGTGCCAGTAGTATAGGGAGCACTGGGACCCAGTACTTC. Its translation is CASSIGSTGTQYF. The chain links TRBV19 to TRBJ2-5; D gene uncertain. CDR3 length: 13 amino acids. Germline assignment: CDR1 LNHDA and CDR2 SQIVND (reference sequence). The V end was cut by 1 base, the J end by 7 bases, with 10 bases between.

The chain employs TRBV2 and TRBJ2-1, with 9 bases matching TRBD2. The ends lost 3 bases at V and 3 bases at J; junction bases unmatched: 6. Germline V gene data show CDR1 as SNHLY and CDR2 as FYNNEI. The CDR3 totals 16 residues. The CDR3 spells CASSDLAGASYNEQFF. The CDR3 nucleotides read TGTGCCAGCAGTGATTTAGCGGGAGCAAGCTACAATGAGCAGTTCTTC.

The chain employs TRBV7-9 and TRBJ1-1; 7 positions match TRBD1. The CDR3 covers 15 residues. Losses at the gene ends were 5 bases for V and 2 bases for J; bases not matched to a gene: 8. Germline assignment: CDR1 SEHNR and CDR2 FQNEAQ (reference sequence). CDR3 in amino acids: CASSPRGQINTEAFF. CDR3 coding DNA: TGTGCCAGCAGCCCCAGGGGACAGATAAACACTGAAGCTTTCTTT.